This entry lists 23 T cell receptor beta chains sequenced from one sample in a study of shared clonotypes between healthy human individuals. The repertoire was sequenced with immunoSEQ multiplex PCR; TCRdb's copy has only in-frame clones and lacks some. The sample consists of about 1 million clones, approximately 76% of them appearing once. The sequenced material came from memory CD4+ T cells sorted from blood. The subset here: CD45RA-negative fraction. The receptors were gathered from a man between 18 and 29 years old in good health.

The chain couples TRBV7-6 to TRBJ2-1; 13 bases align to TRBD2. The CDR3 runs 15 residues. CDR1 and CDR2 (germline): SGHVS, FNYEAQ. The V gene end was trimmed by 5 bases and the J gene end by 7 bases; junction bases not matched to a gene: 5. The CDR3 spells CASSAGLAGVNEQFF. The CDR3 DNA sequence: TGTGCCAGCAGCGCCGGACTAGCGGGAGTTAATGAGCAGTTCTTC.

The V call is TRBV6-6, the J call TRBJ1-1; 8 positions agree with TRBD1. Unmatched junction bases numbered 7, after V lost 4 bases and J lost 6 bases. Germline V lookup: CDR1 MNHNY, CDR2 SVGAGI (reference sequence). This CDR3 has 14 residues. In DNA, the CDR3 is TGTGCCAGCAGTTTCGGACAGGGTGCCTCTGAAGCTTTCTTT. It is translated as CASSFGQGASEAFF.

This clone came up a few times. The J gene is TRBJ1-2, the V gene TRBV19; no clear D. Germline V CDR1 and CDR2: LNHDA, SQIVND (reference sequence). The V gene lost 5 bases and the J gene lost 0 bases, with 13 bases spanning the gap. This CDR3 region has 15 residues. CDR3 protein: CASSDQTGANYGYTF. CDR3 coding DNA: TGTGCCAGTAGTGATCAGACCGGCGCTAACTATGGCTACACCTTC. The full variable domain, completed using reference TRBV19 and TRBJ1-2, is DGGITQSPKYLFRKEGQNVTLSCEQNLNHDAMYWYRQDPGQGLRLIYYSQIVNDFQKGDIAEGYSVSREKKESFPLTVTSAQKNPTAFYLCASSDQTGANYGYTFGSGTRLTVV.

Note on this clone: Distinct nucleotide sequences in the sample also encode this CDR3. The genes are TRBV5-1 and TRBJ1-4; D gene ambiguous. The CDR3 is 14 residues long. CDR1 is SGHRS and CDR2 is YFSETQ in the germline V gene. Trimming stripped 0 bases from V and 5 bases from J, with 8 bases between. The CDR3 sequence is CASSLGGGNEKLFF. In DNA, the CDR3 is TGCGCCAGCAGCTTGGGGGGAGGGAATGAAAAACTGTTTTTT.

The genes are TRBV9 and TRBJ1-1, with 8 bases fitting TRBD1. The CDR3 has 17 residues. The V segment lost 0 bases and the J segment 5 bases; nucleotides outside the gene matches: 12. From germline, CDR1 is SGDLS and CDR2 YYNGEE. The CDR3 reads CASSVGPQGAQGTEAFF. The CDR3, as DNA: TGTGCCAGCAGCGTAGGGCCCCAGGGGGCTCAGGGGACTGAAGCTTTCTTT.

This clone was observed a few times. The V gene is TRBV7-9, the J gene TRBJ2-7; tentative D call: TRBD2 (5 bases). Germline CDR1 SEHNR, CDR2 FQNEAQ (reference sequence). The CDR3 has 15 residues. The germline V and J ends were trimmed by 1 base and 2 bases, with 12 bases remaining between them. The CDR3 region has the DNA TGTGCCAGCAGCTTAGTGTCCGGGAAAGCCTACGAGCAGTACTTC. Residues: CASSLVSGKAYEQYF.

The gene calls are TRBV5-8 and TRBJ1-5, with D unresolved. The CDR3 covers 13 residues. Germline CDR1 and CDR2: SGHTS and YDEGEE. V lost 0 bases and J 6 bases, leaving 7 bases between the germline ends. The CDR3 coding sequence is TGTGCCAGCAGCTTGGGACGGGGTCAGCCCCAGCATTTT. Translating it yields CASSLGRGQPQHF. The variable domain in full, with the rest retrieved from reference TRBV5-8 and TRBJ1-5, is EAGVTQSPTHLIKTRGQQATLRCSPISGHTSVYWYQQALGLGLQFLLWYDEGEERNRGNFPPRFSGRQFPNYSSELNVNALELEDSALYLCASSLGRGQPQHFGDGTRLSIL.

The chain joins TRBV19 to TRBJ2-2, with D possibly being TRBD2 (6 bases). Per germline, CDR1 LNHDA and CDR2 SQIVND (reference sequence). The ends were cut back, 6 bases at V and 4 bases at J, with 18 bases in the middle. The CDR3 runs to 16 residues. CDR3 protein: CASRSTTSGFTGELFF. The CDR3 DNA reads TGTGCCAGTAGATCTACGACTAGTGGGTTCACCGGGGAGCTGTTTTTT.

V and J are TRBV6-1 and TRBJ1-3; D is unclear. Trimming took 0 bases from V and 3 from J, leaving 9 bases between them. CDR1 is MNHNS and CDR2 is SASEGT in the germline V gene. The CDR3 sequence is 15 residues long. CDR3 loop: CASSEARVGGNTIYF. CDR3 nucleotides: TGTGCCAGCAGTGAAGCGAGGGTCGGTGGAAACACCATATATTTT.

The J gene is TRBJ1-5, the V gene TRBV19; D gene uncertain. Trimming left V 3 bases short and J 0 bases short, with 15 bases between. The CDR3 has 17 residues. Per the germline V gene, CDR1 is LNHDA and CDR2 is SQIVND (reference sequence). The CDR3 DNA sequence: TGTGCCAGTAGTATGGAGGGTGGGAGCTATAGCAATCAGCCCCAGCATTTT. Protein sequence: CASSMEGGSYSNQPQHF. Full variable domain (rest looked up from reference TRBV19 and TRBJ1-5): DGGITQSPKYLFRKEGQNVTLSCEQNLNHDAMYWYRQDPGQGLRLIYYSQIVNDFQKGDIAEGYSVSREKKESFPLTVTSAQKNPTAFYLCASSMEGGSYSNQPQHFGDGTRLSIL.

The chain uses TRBV18 and TRBJ2-1; no clear D. Germline V lookup: CDR1 KGHSH, CDR2 LQKENI. The CDR3 is made up of 12 amino acids. V was shortened by 2 bases and J by 5 bases, with 4 bases between the two germline ends. The CDR3 coding sequence is TGTGCCAGCTCACCAGAAAACAATGAGCAGTTCTTC. Translated: CASSPENNEQFF. The full variable domain, with the rest looked up from reference TRBV18 and TRBJ2-1, is NAGVMQNPRHLVRRRGQEARLRCSPMKGHSHVYWYRQLPEEGLKFMVYLQKENIIDESGMPKERFSAEFPKEGPSILRIQQVVRGDSAAYFCASSPENNEQFFGPGTRLTVL.

V gene TRBV9 combines with J gene TRBJ1-2, with 7 bases fitting TRBD1. CDR1 is SGDLS and CDR2 is YYNGEE in the germline V gene. The CDR3 runs 12 residues. V lost 4 bases, J lost 12 bases, and 9 bases stayed unmatched. The CDR3 nucleotides are TGTGCCAGCAGCCAGAGGGGGCAGGGAAACACCTTC. Protein product: CASSQRGQGNTF.

This chain joins TRBV4-1 and TRBJ1-4, with 9 bases matching TRBD1. Germline lookup yields CDR1 MGHRA and CDR2 YSYEKL. Trimming took 8 bases from V and 3 from J; bases not matched to a gene: 10. The CDR3 covers 16 residues. The CDR3 loop reads CASQTGGSGPNEKLFF. The CDR3 coding sequence is TGCGCCAGCCAGACAGGGGGTAGCGGGCCTAATGAAAAACTGTTTTTT.

This clone was picked up a small number of times. In nucleotides, the CDR3 is TGCGCCAGCAGCGAAGGGACTAGCGGCAGCACAGATACGCAGTATTTT. Translating it yields CASSEGTSGSTDTQYF. The chain uses TRBV5-1 and TRBJ2-3; 11 bases map to TRBD2. The ends lost 4 bases at V and 0 bases at J; junction bases unmatched: 4. Germline CDR1 and CDR2: SGHRS and YFSETQ. The CDR3 totals 16 residues.

Concerning this clone itself: The identical CDR3 is also encoded by other nucleotide sequences in the sample. The V gene is TRBV5-1, the J gene TRBJ2-5; TRBD1 is a possible D gene (5 bases). Germline V gene lookup returns CDR1 SGHRS and CDR2 YFSETQ. Trimming left V 2 bases short and J 1 base short, with 9 bases between. CDR3 size: 14 residues. Here the CDR3 reads CASSLRGSQETQYF. DNA for the CDR3: TGCGCCAGCAGCTTAAGGGGCTCCCAAGAGACCCAGTACTTC.

The count of this clone is one. The genes are TRBV7-2 and TRBJ1-1; the D gene is possibly TRBD1 (6 bases). The CDR3 has 16 residues. In germline, CDR1 is SGHTA, CDR2 FQGNSA. Trimming took off 1 base at V and 5 bases at J, with 17 bases between the two ends. The CDR3 coding sequence is TGTGCCAGCAGCTTAGGGCGGCTGACAGGTTTGACTGAAGCTTTCTTT. Translated, it gives CASSLGRLTGLTEAFF.

This clone was recorded once. The J gene is TRBJ2-2, the V gene TRBV7-6, with 11 bases that match TRBD2. This CDR3 has 16 amino acids. From germline, CDR1 is SGHVS and CDR2 FNYEAQ. V shed 2 bases, J shed 5 bases, and the junction held 4 bases outside the gene matches. CDR3 sequence reads: CASSLLVAGGTGELFF. The DNA of the CDR3 is TGTGCCAGCAGCTTATTGGTAGCGGGAGGGACCGGGGAGCTGTTTTTT. Combining the CDR3 with reference TRBV7-6 and TRBJ2-2 gives the whole variable domain GAGVSQSPRYKVTKRGQDVALRCDPISGHVSLYWYRQALGQGPEFLTYFNYEAQQDKSGLPNDRFSAERPEGSISTLTIQRTEQRDSAMYRCASSLLVAGGTGELFFGEGSRLTVL.

The chain employs TRBV23-1 and TRBJ2-6, with a possible D match to TRBD1 (6 bases). TRBV23-1 belongs to the ORF category, with a function that is uncertain. CDR3 length: 16 amino acids. V dropped 8 bases and J dropped 4 bases, with 18 bases sitting between them. CDR3 DNA: TGCGCCAGCGAGGGGGTAGGTGCCTCCGGGGCCAACGTCCTGACTTTC. Amino acids: CASEGVGASGANVLTF.

This clone was recorded a few times. The J gene is TRBJ2-7, the V gene TRBV7-8; D may be TRBD1 (5 bases). Trimming took off 1 base at V and 5 bases at J, with 12 bases between the two ends. This CDR3 has 14 residues. CDR1 SGHVS and CDR2 FQNEAQ come from the germline V gene. The CDR3 bases are TGTGCCAGCAGCTTAGGAGACAGTAGGAACGAGCAGTACTTC. Translating it yields CASSLGDSRNEQYF.

This chain connects TRBV27 to TRBJ2-7; 9 positions match TRBD2. Germline V gene sequence: CDR1 MNHEY, CDR2 SMNVEV (reference sequence). V was clipped by 4 bases and J by 3 bases; unmatched bases: 7. CDR3 length: 15 residues. This CDR3 reads CASSSPNSGSYEQYF. CDR3 nucleotides: TGTGCCAGCAGTTCTCCGAATAGCGGGAGCTACGAGCAGTACTTC.

This clone was recorded only once. CDR3: CASRLQGHTEAFF. For the CDR3, the DNA is TGTGCCAGCAGGCTACAGGGGCACACTGAAGCTTTCTTT. The chain combines TRBV7-2 with TRBJ1-1; 7 nucleotides align to TRBD1. This CDR3 has 13 amino acids. The junction had 4 bases not matched to a gene; V was cut back by 6 bases and J by 3 bases. Germline V CDR1 and CDR2: SGHTA, FQGNSA. The full variable domain, with the rest looked up from reference TRBV7-2 and TRBJ1-1, is GAGVSQSPSNKVTEKGKDVELRCDPISGHTALYWYRQSLGQGLEFLIYFQGNSAPDKSGLPSDRFSAERTGGSVSTLTIQRTQQEDSAVYLCASRLQGHTEAFFGQGTRLTVV.

This CDR3 is CSATGGGSSYEQYF. DNA of the CDR3: TGCAGCGCCACAGGGGGCGGAAGCTCCTACGAGCAGTACTTC. This chain uses TRBV29-1 with TRBJ2-5, with 9 bases identical to TRBD1. The DNA matches TRBJ2-7 better at its end, which makes the J call doubtful. This CDR3 comprises 14 residues. Germline lookup yields CDR1 SQVTM and CDR2 ANQGSEA.

The chain carries TRBV30 and TRBJ1-2; D not resolved. Germline V gives CDR1 GTSNPN, CDR2 SVGIG (reference sequence). V was trimmed by 4 bases and J by 4 bases, leaving 13 bases between them. There are 13 residues in the CDR3. DNA for the CDR3: TGTGCCTGGACAAATCTAGTTGGCTATGGCTACACCTTC. Residues: CAWTNLVGYGYTF.